Shown below are 18 T cell receptor beta chains from a single sample sequenced in a study of blood T cell repertoires in COVID-19. Clones were sequenced by immunoSEQ multiplex PCR, and TCRdb holds only the in-frame ones, with some missing. Among some 49,000 clones, 90% were seen once, and the ten largest hold 19%. The material sequenced was peripheral blood. The source of these receptors is a man between 65 and 85 years old with active COVID-19.

The CDR3 reads CASSLSRREQFF. The CDR3 nucleotides read TGTGCCAGCAGCTTGAGTCGTCGGGAGCAGTTCTTC. V usage is TRBV7-8 and J usage is TRBJ2-1; no clear D. Trimming pared 3 bases from V and 10 bases from J, leaving 10 bases between. The CDR3 spans 12 residues. The germline V gene has CDR1 SGHVS and CDR2 FQNEAQ.

The genes are TRBV5-1 and TRBJ1-2; 8 positions match TRBD1. The germline CDR1 and CDR2 sequences are SGHRS and YFSETQ. The CDR3 extends over 14 amino acids. With 0 bases clipped from V and 7 bases from J, the junction kept 5 bases outside the gene matches. Here the CDR3 DNA reads TGCGCCAGCAGCTTGGACAGGGGGGCGGGTGGCTACACCTTC. Its translation is CASSLDRGAGGYTF.

CDR3 in amino acids: CASSLVRLAGVVDTQYF. The CDR3 nucleotides are TGTGCCAGCAGCTTAGTAAGGCTAGCGGGAGTTGTAGATACGCAGTATTTT. The rearrangement links TRBV7-2 to TRBJ2-3, with 10 bases aligning to TRBD2. The CDR3 is 17 residues long. V was pared by 1 base and J by 5 bases, with 9 bases of the junction left unmatched. From germline, CDR1 is SGHTA and CDR2 FQGNSA.

The V and J genes are TRBV6-2 or TRBV6-3 and TRBJ2-2, with a possible D match to TRBD2 (5 bases). Between the trimmed V and J ends, which lost 7 bases and 4 bases, there was a span of 19 bases. This CDR3 is built from 16 residues. In germline, CDR1 is MNHEY, CDR2 SVGEGT. The CDR3 reads CASTPLGDGITGELFF. CDR3 bases: TGTGCCAGCACCCCTCTCGGGGATGGGATCACCGGGGAGCTGTTTTTT.

The chain links TRBV19 to TRBJ2-7, with TRBD2 matching over 12 bases. The J segment lost 6 bases and the V segment lost 1 base, leaving 7 bases of the junction unmatched. Per the germline V gene, CDR1 is LNHDA and CDR2 is SQIVND (reference sequence). There are 16 residues in the CDR3. CDR3 region: CASSIVLAGGPVEQYF. In nucleotides, the CDR3 is TGTGCCAGTAGTATAGTGCTAGCGGGAGGGCCGGTCGAGCAGTACTTC. The whole variable domain, filled in from reference TRBV19 and TRBJ2-7, reads DGGITQSPKYLFRKEGQNVTLSCEQNLNHDAMYWYRQDPGQGLRLIYYSQIVNDFQKGDIAEGYSVSREKKESFPLTVTSAQKNPTAFYLCASSIVLAGGPVEQYFGPGTRLTVT.

This clone was detected once. J is TRBJ1-5 and V is TRBV2; 8 bases are shared with TRBD1. This CDR3 spans 16 amino acids. J was trimmed by 5 bases and V by 4 bases; bases with no gene match: 10. The V gene's germline CDR1 is SNHLY and CDR2 FYNNEI. Here the CDR3 DNA reads TGTGCCAGCAGTGTTGCCCCCGGGACAGGAGATCAGCCCCAGCATTTT. It encodes CASSVAPGTGDQPQHF.

This chain connects TRBV9 to TRBJ2-7, with D perhaps TRBD2 (6 bases). CDR3 length: 14 residues. Trimming took off 4 bases at V and 1 base at J, with 12 bases between the two ends. The germline CDR1 and CDR2 sequences are SGDLS and YYNGEE. CDR3: CASSPLGTSYEQYF. The CDR3 DNA reads TGTGCCAGCAGCCCCCTCGGGACTTCCTACGAGCAGTACTTC.

The chain has TRBV13 and TRBJ2-2, with D perhaps matching TRBD2 (5 bases). Germline V CDR1 and CDR2: PRHDT, FYEKMQ (reference sequence). CDR3 length: 15 amino acids. Trimming removed 4 bases at V and 5 bases at J, with 14 bases between. CDR3 bases: TGTGCCAGCAGCTCTATGGAGGCCGGAACCGGGGAGCTGTTTTTT. It yields the protein CASSSMEAGTGELFF. The full variable domain, in which reference TRBV13 and TRBJ2-2 provide the parts outside the CDR3, is AAGVIQSPRHLIKEKRETATLKCYPIPRHDTVYWYQQGPGQDPQFLISFYEKMQSDKGSIPDRFSAQQFSDYHSELNMSSLELGDSALYFCASSSMEAGTGELFFGEGSRLTVL.

The chain is built from TRBV6-5 and TRBJ1-2, with no clear D. Germline CDR1 and CDR2: MNHEY and SVGAGI. Trimming removed 4 bases at V and 8 bases at J, with 20 bases between. This CDR3 region has 15 residues. The DNA of the CDR3 is TGTGCCAGCAGTTCCCTTGGAGGGAGGATTGGCGGCTACACCTTC. Translation gives CASSSLGGRIGGYTF.

The chain has TRBV7-2 and TRBJ1-5; TRBD1 is a possible D gene (6 bases). The V end was cut by 3 bases, the J end by 2 bases, with 11 bases between. The CDR3 extends over 15 amino acids. Germline values: CDR1 SGHTA, CDR2 FQGNSA. The CDR3 here is CASSFGGGGNQPQHF. CDR3 nucleotides: TGTGCCAGCAGCTTCGGGGGGGGCGGCAATCAGCCCCAGCATTTT. Full variable domain (missing parts from reference TRBV7-2 and TRBJ1-5): GAGVSQSPSNKVTEKGKDVELRCDPISGHTALYWYRQSLGQGLEFLIYFQGNSAPDKSGLPSDRFSAERTGGSVSTLTIQRTQQEDSAVYLCASSFGGGGNQPQHFGDGTRLSIL.

The sample holds one count of this clone. This chain connects TRBV10-3 to TRBJ1-6; 7 nucleotides agree with TRBD1. The V and J ends lost 6 bases and 7 bases, in that order; junction bases with no gene match: 15. This CDR3 comprises 17 residues. Germline lookup yields CDR1 ENHRY and CDR2 SYGVKD. As DNA, the CDR3 is TGTGCCATCAGCTCCACGCCGGGACAGATGAGAAATTCACCCCTCCACTTT. Protein sequence: CAISSTPGQMRNSPLHF.

Details on this clone: This CDR3 is also generated by other DNA sequences in the sample. The CDR3 DNA reads TGTGCCAGCAGTTTATCTCTCTACAATGAGCAGTTCTTC. This codes for CASSLSLYNEQFF. The rearrangement uses TRBV27 and TRBJ2-1; D remains ambiguous. V was cut by 0 bases and J by 3 bases, with 3 bases left in between. Germline V CDR1 and CDR2: MNHEY, SMNVEV (reference sequence). The CDR3 covers 13 residues.

The gene calls are TRBV11-2 and TRBJ2-4; 9 nucleotides align to TRBD2. CDR1 and CDR2 from the germline V gene are SGHAT and FQNNGV. CDR3 length equals 18 residues. V lost 1 base to trimming and J lost 1 base; unmatched junction nucleotides: 8. CDR3 loop: CASSLGGVAGVAKNIQYF. The DNA of the CDR3 is TGTGCCAGCAGCTTAGGGGGGGTAGCGGGAGTGGCCAAAAACATTCAGTACTTC.

This rearrangement joins TRBV7-2 to TRBJ2-5; tentatively, D is TRBD2 (6 bases). CDR1 and CDR2 from the germline V gene are SGHTA and FQGNSA. The CDR3 is made up of 17 amino acids. The V gene lost 1 base and the J gene lost 2 bases, with 17 bases spanning the gap. CDR3 sequence (DNA): TGTGCCAGCAGCTTAGGGAGGGGCGGGGCGATTCAAGAGACCCAGTACTTC. Translated, it gives CASSLGRGGAIQETQYF.

The CDR3 reads CASSLRLAVLYEQYF. The CDR3, as DNA: TGTGCCAGCAGTTTACGGCTAGCGGTCCTTTACGAGCAGTACTTC. The rearrangement joins TRBV27 to TRBJ2-7, with 7 bases aligning to TRBD2. The trim removed 2 bases at V and 4 bases at J, leaving 8 bases unmatched. The germline V gene has CDR1 MNHEY and CDR2 SMNVEV (reference sequence). CDR3 length: 15 amino acids.

This chain uses TRBV3-1 (or the pseudogene TRBV3-2) with TRBJ2-1; D is possibly TRBD2 (6 bases). CDR1 and CDR2 from the germline V gene are LGHDT and YNNKEL (reference sequence). There are 14 residues in the CDR3. With 1 base removed from V and 4 bases from J, the gap between germline ends came to 8 bases. This chain's CDR3 is CASSQGSGYNEQFF. The CDR3 region has the DNA TGTGCCAGCAGCCAAGGTAGCGGTTACAATGAGCAGTTCTTC.

This chain joins TRBV11-2 and TRBJ2-5, with TRBD2 matching 15 bases. Germline V CDR1 and CDR2: SGHAT, FQNNGV. The length of the CDR3 is 16 residues. The junction had 4 bases not matched to a gene; V was cut back by 4 bases and J by 4 bases. CDR3 nucleotides: TGTGCCAGCAGCTGGACTAGCGGGGGGGCGGGAGAGACCCAGTACTTC. Translated, it gives CASSWTSGGAGETQYF.

This clone came up a few times. The rearrangement joins TRBV18 to TRBJ1-6; 8 nucleotides agree with TRBD1. Unmatched junction bases numbered 5, after V lost 3 bases and J lost 16 bases. Germline CDR1 is KGHSH and CDR2 is LQKENI. This CDR3 is built from 12 residues. The CDR3 region is CASSPPDRVLHF. CDR3 nucleotide sequence: TGTGCCAGCTCACCTCCGGACAGGGTACTCCACTTT.